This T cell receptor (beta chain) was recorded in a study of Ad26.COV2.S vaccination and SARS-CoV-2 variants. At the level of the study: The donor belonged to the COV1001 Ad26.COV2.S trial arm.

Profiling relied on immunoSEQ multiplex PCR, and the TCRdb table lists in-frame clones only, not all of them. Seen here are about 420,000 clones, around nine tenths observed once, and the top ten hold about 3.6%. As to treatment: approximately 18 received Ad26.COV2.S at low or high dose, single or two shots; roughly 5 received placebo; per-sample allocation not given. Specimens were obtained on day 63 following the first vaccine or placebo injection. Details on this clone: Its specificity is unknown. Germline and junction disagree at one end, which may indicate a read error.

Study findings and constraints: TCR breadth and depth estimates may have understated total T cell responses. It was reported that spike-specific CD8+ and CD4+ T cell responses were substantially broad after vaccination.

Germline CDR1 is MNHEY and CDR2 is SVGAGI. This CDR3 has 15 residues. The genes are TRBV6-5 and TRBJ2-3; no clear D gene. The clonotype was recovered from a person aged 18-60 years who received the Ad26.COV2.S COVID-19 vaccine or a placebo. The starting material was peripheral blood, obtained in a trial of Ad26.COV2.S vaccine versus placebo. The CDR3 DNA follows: TGTGCCAGCAGTTACCCTACCGGGTACACATATACGCAGTATTTT. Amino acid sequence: CASSYPTGYTYTQYF.